What follows describes a single T cell receptor beta chain. The antigen is not known. The sample is drawn from a study of OX40 agonist ivuxolimab in advanced cancers. Regarding the study as a whole: Low clonal expansion, among the lowest seen, marked partial responders at 0.1-3.0 mg/kg.

CDR3 length: 15 amino acids. The germline V and J ends were trimmed by 0 bases and 3 bases, with 12 bases remaining between them. Germline CDR1 is SGHNT and CDR2 is YYREEE (reference sequence). Sequencing used immunoSEQ multiplex PCR; TCRdb keeps in-frame clones, though not all of them. The sample records roughly 140,000 clones, 85% to 95% being singletons. This sequence originates from an adult with an advanced solid tumor such as melanoma, head and neck, liver or kidney cancer. The sequenced sample was CD4+ or CD8+ T cells sorted from blood, obtained in a trial of the OX40 agonist ivuxolimab. This rearrangement joins TRBV5-4 to TRBJ2-5; D may be TRBD1 (5 bases). The CDR3 spells CASSLAGLRKETQYF. CDR3 DNA sequence: TGTGCCAGCAGCTTGGCAGGGCTGAGGAAAGAGACCCAGTACTTC. Filled out from reference TRBV5-4 and TRBJ2-5, the complete variable domain reads ETGVTQSPTHLIKTRGQQVTLRCSSQSGHNTVSWYQQALGQGPQFIFQYYREEENGRGNFPPRFSGLQFPNYSSELNVNALELDDSALYLCASSLAGLRKETQYFGPGTRLLVL.